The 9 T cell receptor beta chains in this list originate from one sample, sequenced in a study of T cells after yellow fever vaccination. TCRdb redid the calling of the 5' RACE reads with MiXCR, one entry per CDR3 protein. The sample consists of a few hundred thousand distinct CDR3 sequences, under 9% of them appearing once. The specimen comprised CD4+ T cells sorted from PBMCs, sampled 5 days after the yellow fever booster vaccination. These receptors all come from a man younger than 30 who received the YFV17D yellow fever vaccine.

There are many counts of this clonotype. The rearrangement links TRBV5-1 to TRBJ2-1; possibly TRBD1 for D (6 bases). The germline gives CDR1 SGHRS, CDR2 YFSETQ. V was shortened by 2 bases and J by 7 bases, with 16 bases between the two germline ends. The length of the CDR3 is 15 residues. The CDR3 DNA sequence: TGCGCCAGCAGCTTCGACGGCAGGGGCGGGAATGAGCAGTTCTTC. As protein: CASSFDGRGGNEQFF.

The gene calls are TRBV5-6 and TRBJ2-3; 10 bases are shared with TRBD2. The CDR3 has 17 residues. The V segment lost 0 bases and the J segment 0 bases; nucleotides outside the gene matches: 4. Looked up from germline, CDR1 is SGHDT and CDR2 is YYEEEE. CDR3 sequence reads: CASSLERGGPSTDTQYF. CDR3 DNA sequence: TGTGCCAGCAGCTTGGAGCGGGGGGGCCCGAGCACAGATACGCAGTATTTT.

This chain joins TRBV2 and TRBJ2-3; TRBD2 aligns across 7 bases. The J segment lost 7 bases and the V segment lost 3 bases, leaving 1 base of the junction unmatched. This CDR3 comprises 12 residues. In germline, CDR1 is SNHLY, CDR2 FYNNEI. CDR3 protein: CASSERGYTQYF. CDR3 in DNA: TGTGCCAGCAGTGAGCGGGGGTATACGCAGTATTTT.

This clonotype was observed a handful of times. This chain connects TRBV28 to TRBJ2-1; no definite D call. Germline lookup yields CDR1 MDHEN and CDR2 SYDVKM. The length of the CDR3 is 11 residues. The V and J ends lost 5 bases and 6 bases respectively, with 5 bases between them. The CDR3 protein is CASSLLNEQFF. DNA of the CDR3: TGTGCCAGCAGTCTGCTCAATGAGCAGTTCTTC.

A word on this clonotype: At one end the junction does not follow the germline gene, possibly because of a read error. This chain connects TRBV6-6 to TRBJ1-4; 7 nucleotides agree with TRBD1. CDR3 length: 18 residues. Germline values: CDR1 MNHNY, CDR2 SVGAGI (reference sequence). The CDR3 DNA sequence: TGTGCCAGCAGTCACTCCCTACAGGGGACAGCAACTAATGAAAAACTGTTTTTT. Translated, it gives CASSHSLQGTATNEKLFF.

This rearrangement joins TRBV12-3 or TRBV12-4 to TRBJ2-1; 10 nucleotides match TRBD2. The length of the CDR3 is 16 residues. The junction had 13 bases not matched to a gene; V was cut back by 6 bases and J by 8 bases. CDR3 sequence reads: CASRPRLAGKADEQFF. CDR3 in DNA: TGTGCCAGCAGACCCAGACTAGCGGGCAAGGCCGATGAGCAGTTCTTC.

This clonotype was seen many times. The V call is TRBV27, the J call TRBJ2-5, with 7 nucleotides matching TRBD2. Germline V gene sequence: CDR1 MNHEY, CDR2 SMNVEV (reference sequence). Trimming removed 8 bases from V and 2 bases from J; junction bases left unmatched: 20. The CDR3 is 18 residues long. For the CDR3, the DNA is TGTGCCAGCTGCAGTTTTGCGTATCTCGCTAGCGGACAAGAGACCCAGTACTTC. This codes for CASCSFAYLASGQETQYF.

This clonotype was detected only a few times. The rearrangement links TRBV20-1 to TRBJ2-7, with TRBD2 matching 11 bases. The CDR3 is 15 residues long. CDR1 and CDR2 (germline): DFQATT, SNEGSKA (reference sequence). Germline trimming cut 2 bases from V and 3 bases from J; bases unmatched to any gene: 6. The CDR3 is CSARRLAGGNYEQYV. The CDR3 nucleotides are TGCAGTGCTAGACGCCTAGCGGGGGGAAACTACGAGCAGTACGTC.

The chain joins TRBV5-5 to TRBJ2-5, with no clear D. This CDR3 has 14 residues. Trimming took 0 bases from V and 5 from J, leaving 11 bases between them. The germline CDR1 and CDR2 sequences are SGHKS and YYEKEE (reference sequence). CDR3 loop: CASSLVDGGETQYF. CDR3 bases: TGTGCCAGCAGCTTGGTGGACGGTGGGGAGACCCAGTACTTC.